This TCR beta chain was obtained from a study of T cells in Graves' hyperthyroidism and ophthalmopathy. Authors of the study amplified TCR beta CDR3 regions from RNA transcripts. The HTBI set primed first-round TCR CDR3 RT-PCR. TCRdb called the multiplex PCR reads again in MiXCR, with one record for every CDR3 protein. The sample has approximately 500,000 distinct CDR3 sequences; about half are singletons. Ten or more counts support this clonotype. V gave up 9 bases and J gave up 1 base, with 12 bases separating them. The CDR3 sequence is 13 residues long. Per germline, CDR1 LGHDT and CDR2 YNNKEL (reference sequence). Hyperthyroidism of Graves' type that showed no ophthalmopathy progression within 18 months was stable.

The receptor comes from a woman under 30 with Graves' hyperthyroidism. Material: peripheral blood or thyroid tissue (not recorded which). The J gene is TRBJ1-1, the V gene TRBV3-1; D gene ambiguous. The CDR3 nucleotides are TGTGCCAGTAGTCGAGGGAGGAACACTGAAGCTTTCTTT. It encodes CASSRGRNTEAFF.